The 15 T cell receptor beta chains given below trace back to one sample, sequenced in a study of CD8+CD57+ T cells in acquired aplastic anemia. By flow cytometry, patients selected for sequencing had shown an expansion of CD8+CD57+ cells. According to the study, genomic DNA was the template for TCR beta VDJ and CDR3 profiling. TCRdb independently ran MiXCR on the reads; one entry per CDR3 protein. The table records hundreds of thousands of distinct CDR3 sequences, about a third of them present only once. The sequenced material came from sorted CD4+, CD8+, or CD8+CD57+ T cells (not recorded which) from PBMCs. These receptors all come from a human donor with aplastic anemia.

The chain links TRBV2 to TRBJ1-2, with D perhaps TRBD1 (6 bases). Trimming removed 5 bases at V and 7 bases at J, with 17 bases between. The V gene's germline CDR1 is SNHLY and CDR2 FYNNEI. The CDR3 sequence is 14 residues long. DNA for the CDR3: TGTGCCAGCAGTTTATCGAACGGGGGCTGTGGCTACACCTTC. As protein: CASSLSNGGCGYTF.

V usage is TRBV29-1 and J usage is TRBJ2-7, with 11 bases fitting TRBD2. The CDR3 consists of 13 residues. Germline V gene lookup returns CDR1 SQVTM and CDR2 ANQGSEA. V was pared by 4 bases and J by 5 bases, with 4 bases of the junction left unmatched. Here the CDR3 DNA reads TGCAGCGTTGTAACTAGCGGGAGCGACGAGCAGTACTTC. It is translated as CSVVTSGSDEQYF.

A word on this clonotype: A single base separates this from a much larger clone, so it may be a read error. The V call is TRBV9, the J call TRBJ1-2, with D perhaps matching TRBD1 (5 bases). Germline V gene lookup returns CDR1 SGDLS and CDR2 YYNGEE. The CDR3 is made up of 14 amino acids. The CDR3 nucleotides are TGTGCCAGCAGCGACATAGACAGAAACTATAGCTACACCTTC. It is translated as CASSDIDRNYSYTF. Full variable domain (remainder filled in from reference TRBV9 and TRBJ1-2): DSGVTQTPKHLITATGQRVTLRCSPRSGDLSVYWYQQSLDQGLQFLIQYYNGEERAKGNILERFSAQQFPDLHSELNLSSLELGDSALYFCASSDIDRNYSYTFGSGTRLTVV.

This clonotype has ten or more counts. The chain recombines TRBV10-3 with TRBJ2-2; 11 nucleotides match TRBD2. The junction had 9 bases not matched to a gene; V was cut back by 10 bases and J by 2 bases. Germline loops: CDR1 ENHRY, CDR2 SYGVKD. CDR3 length: 16 amino acids. The CDR3 protein is CATRVLAGDNTGELFF. CDR3 bases: TGTGCCACCCGAGTACTAGCGGGGGACAACACCGGGGAGCTGTTTTTT.

V gene TRBV15 combines with J gene TRBJ2-1; 8 positions match TRBD2. The CDR3 consists of 16 residues. CDR1 is LNHNV, CDR2 YYDKDF, per germline (reference sequence). V was clipped by 2 bases and J by 6 bases; unmatched bases: 9. CDR3 coding DNA: TGTGCCACCAGCAGACGAGTCGGGAGGGCCGGCAATGAGCAGTTCTTC. Its translation: CATSRRVGRAGNEQFF.

In this sample, this clonotype turned up many times. This chain connects TRBV19 to TRBJ2-3; D could derive from TRBD1 or TRBD2 (6 bases each). V was shortened by 4 bases and J by 4 bases, with 12 bases between the two germline ends. CDR3 length: 14 amino acids. The V gene's germline CDR1 is LNHDA and CDR2 SQIVND (reference sequence). The CDR3 DNA reads TGTGCCAGTAGTAAAGGGGGAGGCGCAGATACGCAGTATTTT. It codes for CASSKGGGADTQYF.

This clonotype occurred a few times. V gene TRBV11-2 combines with J gene TRBJ1-1; tentative D call: TRBD1 (6 bases). Germline assignment: CDR1 SGHAT and CDR2 FQNNGV. The CDR3 has 18 amino acids. Trimming removed 5 bases at V and 0 bases at J, with 22 bases between. The CDR3 nucleotides are TGTGCCAGCAGCAGAAACCAAAGAAGGGACACCTTGAACACTGAAGCTTTCTTT. Encoded protein: CASSRNQRRDTLNTEAFF.

A remark on this clonotype: This may be a read error: a much more frequent sequence differs by one nucleotide. The chain joins TRBV5-1 to TRBJ2-7, with TRBD2 identical over 12 bases. There are 16 residues in the CDR3. CDR1 and CDR2 (germline): SGHRS, YFSETQ. The CDR3, as DNA: TGCGCCAGCAGCTTGGCACTAGCGGGAGGCACCTACGGGCAGTACTTC. Amino acid sequence: CASSLALAGGTYGQYF.

The chain links TRBV19 to TRBJ1-6, with 7 bases that match TRBD1. This CDR3 comprises 13 residues. Looked up from germline, CDR1 is LNHDA and CDR2 is SQIVND (reference sequence). V trimming: 7 bases; J trimming: 10 bases; junction bases outside the gene matches: 7. CDR3 sequence: CASTLGQFSPLHF. CDR3 coding DNA: TGTGCCAGTACCTTGGGACAGTTCTCACCCCTCCACTTT.

This clonotype showed up many times. V and J are TRBV7-9 and TRBJ1-1; tentatively, D is TRBD1 (5 bases). The CDR3 sequence is 15 residues long. Between the trimmed V and J ends, which lost 5 bases and 6 bases, there was a span of 19 bases. CDR1 SEHNR and CDR2 FQNEAQ come from the germline V gene (reference sequence). CDR3 coding DNA: TGTGCCAGCAGCCCACCGGGACTCGTTAATCCTGAAGCTTTCTTT. Amino acids: CASSPPGLVNPEAFF.

For this clonotype: A much larger clone differs from this one at a single base, so this may be a read error. The chain recombines TRBV19 with TRBJ2-7; a weak D match, TRBD2 (6 bases). In germline, CDR1 is LNHDA, CDR2 SQIVND (reference sequence). The CDR3 is made up of 14 amino acids. V dropped 5 bases and J dropped 3 bases, with 14 bases sitting between them. CDR3: CASSAMAGLYEQYF. The CDR3 DNA follows: TGTGCCAGTAGTGCAATGGCGGGACTCTACGAGCAGTACTTC. The full variable domain, completed using reference TRBV19 and TRBJ2-7, is DGGITQSPKYLFRKEGQNVTLSCEQNLNHDAMYWYRQDPGQGLRLIYYSQIVNDFQKGDIAEGYSVSREKKESFPLTVTSAQKNPTAFYLCASSAMAGLYEQYFGPGTRLTVT.

Here the CDR3 reads CAFPPPGLVLFGNEQFF. CDR3 sequence (DNA): TGCGCATTCCCACCGCCGGGACTAGTTTTATTCGGCAATGAGCAGTTCTTC. This chain joins TRBV10-1 and TRBJ2-1; 8 positions match TRBD2. The CDR3 has 17 residues. In germline, CDR1 is WNHNN, CDR2 SYGVQD (reference sequence).

In its sample, this clonotype was seen many times. This sequence joins TRBV24-1 and TRBJ1-2; the D gene is possibly TRBD1 (5 bases). Trimming removed 7 bases at V and 7 bases at J, with 15 bases between. Looked up from germline, CDR1 is KGHDR and CDR2 is SFDVKD. The CDR3 loop spans 13 amino acids. In DNA form, the CDR3 reads TGTGCCACCAGGTCCTTGTCGGGGGTTGGCTACACCTTC. Translation: CATRSLSGVGYTF.

V usage is TRBV9 and J usage is TRBJ2-2, with TRBD1 identical over 9 bases. The CDR3 is 16 amino acids. The germline gives CDR1 SGDLS, CDR2 YYNGEE. The V segment lost 4 bases and the J segment 4 bases; nucleotides outside the gene matches: 8. CDR3 bases: TGTGCCAGCAGCTCCCAACAGGGGGCGGCCACCGGGGAGCTGTTTTTT. Residues: CASSSQQGAATGELFF.

In DNA, the CDR3 is TGCAGTGCTAGGATAGCCGACCTTGAAGCTTTCTTT. Amino acids: CSARIADLEAFF. This chain links TRBV20-1 with TRBJ1-1; D is undetermined. The CDR3 contains 12 residues. V gave up 3 bases and J gave up 7 bases, with 12 bases separating them. The germline gives CDR1 DFQATT, CDR2 SNEGSKA (reference sequence).